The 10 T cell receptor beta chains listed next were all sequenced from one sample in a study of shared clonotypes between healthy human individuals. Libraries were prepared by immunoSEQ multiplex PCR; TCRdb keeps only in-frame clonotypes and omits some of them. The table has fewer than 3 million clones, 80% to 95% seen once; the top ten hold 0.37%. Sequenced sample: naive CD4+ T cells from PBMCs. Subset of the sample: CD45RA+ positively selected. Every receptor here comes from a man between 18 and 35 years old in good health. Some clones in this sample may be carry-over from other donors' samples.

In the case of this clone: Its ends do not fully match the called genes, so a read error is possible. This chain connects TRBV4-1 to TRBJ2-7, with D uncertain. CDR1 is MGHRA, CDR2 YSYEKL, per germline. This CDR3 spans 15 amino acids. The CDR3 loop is CASSQVSRSYYEQYF. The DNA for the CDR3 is TGTGCCAGCAGCCAAGTCTCTCGATCTTACTACGAGCAGTACTTC.

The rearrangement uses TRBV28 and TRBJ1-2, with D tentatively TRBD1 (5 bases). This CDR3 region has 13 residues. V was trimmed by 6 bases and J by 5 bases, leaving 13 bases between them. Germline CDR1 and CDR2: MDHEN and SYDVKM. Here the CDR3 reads CASRSGKDYGYTF. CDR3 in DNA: TGTGCCAGCAGATCAGGGAAAGATTATGGCTACACCTTC.

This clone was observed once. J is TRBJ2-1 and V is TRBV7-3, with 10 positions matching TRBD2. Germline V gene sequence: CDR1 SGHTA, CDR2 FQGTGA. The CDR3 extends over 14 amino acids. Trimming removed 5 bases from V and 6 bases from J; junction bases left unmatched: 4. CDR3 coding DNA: TGTGCCAGCAGCGTGGGACTAGCGAGCAATGAGCAGTTCTTC. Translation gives CASSVGLASNEQFF.

In DNA form, the CDR3 reads TGTGCCAGTAGAGCCATACCGGGACAGGGGTCTGAAGCTTTCTTT. Protein: CASRAIPGQGSEAFF. The chain couples TRBV19 to TRBJ1-1; 10 nucleotides line up with TRBD1. Germline V gives CDR1 LNHDA, CDR2 SQIVND (reference sequence). The CDR3 is 15 amino acids. Unmatched junction bases numbered 10, after V lost 6 bases and J lost 6 bases. Complete variable domain (other parts from reference TRBV19 and TRBJ1-1): DGGITQSPKYLFRKEGQNVTLSCEQNLNHDAMYWYRQDPGQGLRLIYYSQIVNDFQKGDIAEGYSVSREKKESFPLTVTSAQKNPTAFYLCASRAIPGQGSEAFFGQGTRLTVV.

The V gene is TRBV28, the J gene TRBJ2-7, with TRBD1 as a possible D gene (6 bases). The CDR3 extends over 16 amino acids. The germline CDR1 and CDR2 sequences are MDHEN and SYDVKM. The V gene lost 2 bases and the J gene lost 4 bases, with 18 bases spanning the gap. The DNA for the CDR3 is TGTGCCAGCAGTTTAAGGACAGCCGCCCGGGGATACGAGCAGTACTTC. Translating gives CASSLRTAARGYEQYF.

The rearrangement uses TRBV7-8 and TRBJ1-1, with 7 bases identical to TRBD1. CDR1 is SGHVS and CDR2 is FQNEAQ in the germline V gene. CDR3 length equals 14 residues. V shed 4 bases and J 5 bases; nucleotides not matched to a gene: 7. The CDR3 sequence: CASSSSGGETEAFF. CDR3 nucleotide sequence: TGTGCCAGCAGCTCCTCAGGGGGAGAGACTGAAGCTTTCTTT.

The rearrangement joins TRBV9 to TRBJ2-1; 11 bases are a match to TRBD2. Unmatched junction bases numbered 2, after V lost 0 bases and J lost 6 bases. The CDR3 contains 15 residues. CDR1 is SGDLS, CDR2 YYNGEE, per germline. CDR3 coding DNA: TGTGCCAGCAGCGTAGGACTAGCGGGGTTCAATGAGCAGTTCTTC. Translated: CASSVGLAGFNEQFF. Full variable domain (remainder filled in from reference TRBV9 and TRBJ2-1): DSGVTQTPKHLITATGQRVTLRCSPRSGDLSVYWYQQSLDQGLQFLIQYYNGEERAKGNILERFSAQQFPDLHSELNLSSLELGDSALYFCASSVGLAGFNEQFFGPGTRLTVL.

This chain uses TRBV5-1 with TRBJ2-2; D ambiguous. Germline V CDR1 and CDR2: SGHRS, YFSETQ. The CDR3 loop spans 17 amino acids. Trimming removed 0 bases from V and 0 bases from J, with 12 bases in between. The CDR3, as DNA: TGCGCCAGCAGCTTGGAGTCTCCGACCGCGAACACCGGGGAGCTGTTTTTT. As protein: CASSLESPTANTGELFF.

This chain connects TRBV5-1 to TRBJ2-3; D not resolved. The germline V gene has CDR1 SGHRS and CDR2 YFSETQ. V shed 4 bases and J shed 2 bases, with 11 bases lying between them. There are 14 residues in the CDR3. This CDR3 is CASSNGPPTDTQYF. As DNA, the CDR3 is TGCGCCAGCAGCAATGGACCGCCCACAGATACGCAGTATTTT. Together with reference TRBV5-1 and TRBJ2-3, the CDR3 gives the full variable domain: KAGVTQTPRYLIKTRGQQVTLSCSPISGHRSVSWYQQTPGQGLQFLFEYFSETQRNKGNFPGRFSGRQFSNSRSEMNVSTLELGDSALYLCASSNGPPTDTQYFGPGTRLTVL.

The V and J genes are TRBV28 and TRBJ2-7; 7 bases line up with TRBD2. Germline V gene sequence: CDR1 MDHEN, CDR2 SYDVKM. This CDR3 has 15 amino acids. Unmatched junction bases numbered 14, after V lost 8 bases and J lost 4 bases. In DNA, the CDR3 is TGTGCCAGCGGGACTAACCTTCTCGCGGGTTACGAGCAGTACTTC. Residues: CASGTNLLAGYEQYF.